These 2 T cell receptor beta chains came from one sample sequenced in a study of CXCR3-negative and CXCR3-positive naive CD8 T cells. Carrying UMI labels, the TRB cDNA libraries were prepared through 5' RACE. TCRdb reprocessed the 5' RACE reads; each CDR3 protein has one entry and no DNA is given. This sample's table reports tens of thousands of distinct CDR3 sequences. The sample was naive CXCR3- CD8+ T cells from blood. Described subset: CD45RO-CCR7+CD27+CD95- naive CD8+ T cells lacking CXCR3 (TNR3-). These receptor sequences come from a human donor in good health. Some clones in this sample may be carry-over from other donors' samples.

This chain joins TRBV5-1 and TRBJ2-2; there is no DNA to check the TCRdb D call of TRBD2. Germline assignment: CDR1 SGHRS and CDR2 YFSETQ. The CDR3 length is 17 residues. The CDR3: CASSQTSGGPNTGELFF.

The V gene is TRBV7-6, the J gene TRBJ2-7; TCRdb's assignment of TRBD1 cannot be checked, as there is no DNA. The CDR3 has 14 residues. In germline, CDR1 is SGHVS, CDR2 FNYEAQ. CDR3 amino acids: CASSRQGSPGEQYF.